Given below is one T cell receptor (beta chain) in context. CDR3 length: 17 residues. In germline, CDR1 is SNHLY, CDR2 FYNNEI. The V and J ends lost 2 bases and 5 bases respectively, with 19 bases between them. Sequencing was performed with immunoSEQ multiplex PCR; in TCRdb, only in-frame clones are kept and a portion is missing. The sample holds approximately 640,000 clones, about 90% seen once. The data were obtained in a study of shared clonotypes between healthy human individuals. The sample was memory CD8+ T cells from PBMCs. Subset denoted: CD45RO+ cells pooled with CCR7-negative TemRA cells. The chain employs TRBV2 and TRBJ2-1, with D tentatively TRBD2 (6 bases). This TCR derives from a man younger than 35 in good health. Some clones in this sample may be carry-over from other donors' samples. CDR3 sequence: CASSERGQRAANNEQFF. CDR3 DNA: TGTGCCAGCAGTGAAAGGGGCCAGCGGGCGGCGAACAATGAGCAGTTCTTC.